A selection of T cell receptor beta chains follows, all from one sample in a study of CD8+ T cells in alopecia areata. Some clones are missing from TCRdb's copy, which holds only in-frame ones; the method was immunoSEQ multiplex PCR. This sample has about 210,000 clones; more than 45% occur once, and the top ten carry 1.5% to 2%. This specimen consisted of CD4+ T cells sorted from blood, obtained at week 4, from a patient treated with tofacitinib. These receptors were taken from a human donor with alopecia areata. CDR3s include the opening cysteine and the closing phenylalanine or tryptophan. The D gene is left open where the match is weak. A row's size may be missing; if present it is once, few, many or a size class.

>.|TRBJ1-5|.|TRBV19
CASTETEPMKNQPQHF
TGTGCCAGTACCGAGACAGAGCCAATGAAGAATCAGCCCCAGCATTTT
>.|TRBJ1-2|.|TRBV30
CAWSRDRSHGYTF
TGTGCCTGGAGTCGGGACCGCTCCCATGGCTACACCTTC
>.|TRBJ1-5|.|TRBV4-3
CASSAHREWGNQPQHF
TGCGCCAGCAGCGCCCACAGGGAGTGGGGCAATCAGCCCCAGCATTTT
>.|TRBJ1-5|once|TRBV12-1
CASRSGRRSQPQHF
TGTGCCAGCAGGTCAGGGCGAAGAAGTCAGCCCCAGCATTTT
>.|TRBJ1-5|.|TRBV29-1
CSVSQGKGQPQHF
TGCAGCGTTTCCCAGGGGAAGGGTCAGCCCCAGCATTTT
>TRBD2|TRBJ2-5|.|TRBV10-2
CASSVGASGETQYF
TGCGCCAGCAGTGTTGGGGCTAGCGGAGAGACCCAGTACTTC
>.|TRBJ1-2|.|TRBV27
CASSSGSYGYTF
TGTGCCAGCAGTTCAGGGTCTTATGGCTACACCTTC
>.|TRBJ1-1|.|TRBV5-1
CATSRGVGTEAFF
TGCGCCACCTCGAGGGGGGTAGGGACTGAAGCTTTCTTT
>.|TRBJ2-3|few|TRBV14
CASSQDQGGRTDTQYF
TGTGCCAGCAGCCAAGATCAGGGGGGGCGCACAGATACGCAGTATTTT
>.|TRBJ1-1|few|TRBV7-8
CASSFGVLNTEAFF
TGTGCCAGCAGCTTCGGCGTCTTGAACACTGAAGCTTTCTTT
>TRBD2|TRBJ2-1|.|TRBV6-1
CASSERERGGLGTYNEQFF
TGTGCCAGCAGTGAACGGGAGCGGGGGGGCCTAGGAACATACAATGAGCAGTTCTTC
>.|TRBJ2-1|few|TRBV7-2
CASSYRIAASSYNEQFF
TGTGCCAGCAGCTATAGAATAGCGGCCTCCTCCTACAATGAGCAGTTCTTC
>.|TRBJ2-3|few|TRBV30
CAWSVGEYQYF
TGTGCCTGGAGTGTAGGGGAATATCAGTATTTT
>TRBD1|TRBJ1-4|.|TRBV19
CASSITGTGNEKLFF
TGTGCCAGTAGTATCACCGGGACAGGGAATGAAAAACTGTTTTTT
>TRBD1|TRBJ1-2|.|TRBV10-3
CAISDVIRTGAGGYTF
TGTGCCATCAGTGACGTGATAAGGACAGGGGCGGGAGGCTACACCTTC
>.|TRBJ1-1|.|TRBV10-3
CAISVAANTEAFF
TGTGCCATCAGTGTAGCAGCGAACACTGAAGCTTTCTTT